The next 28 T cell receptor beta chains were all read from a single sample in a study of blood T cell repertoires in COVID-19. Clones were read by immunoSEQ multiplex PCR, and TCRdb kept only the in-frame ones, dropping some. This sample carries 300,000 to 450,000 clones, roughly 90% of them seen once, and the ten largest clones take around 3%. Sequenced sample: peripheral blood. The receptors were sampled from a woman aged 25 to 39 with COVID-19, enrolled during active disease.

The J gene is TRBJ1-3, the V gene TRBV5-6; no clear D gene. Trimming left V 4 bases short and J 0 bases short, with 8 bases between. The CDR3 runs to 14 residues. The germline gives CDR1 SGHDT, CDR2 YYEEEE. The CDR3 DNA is TGTGCCAGCAGCCCCGGGTTCTCTGGAAACACCATATATTTT. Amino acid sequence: CASSPGFSGNTIYF. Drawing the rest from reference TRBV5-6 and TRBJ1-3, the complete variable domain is DAGVTQSPTHLIKTRGQQVTLRCSPKSGHDTVSWYQQALGQGPQFIFQYYEEEERQRGNFPDRFSGHQFPNYSSELNVNALLLGDSALYLCASSPGFSGNTIYFGEGSWLTVV.

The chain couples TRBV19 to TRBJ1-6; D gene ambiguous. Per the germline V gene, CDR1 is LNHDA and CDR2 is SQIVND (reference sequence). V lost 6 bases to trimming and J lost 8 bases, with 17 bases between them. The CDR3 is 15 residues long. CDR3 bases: TGTGCCAGTAGCTTCACGACACGTCGAGATTCACCCCTCCACTTT. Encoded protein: CASSFTTRRDSPLHF.

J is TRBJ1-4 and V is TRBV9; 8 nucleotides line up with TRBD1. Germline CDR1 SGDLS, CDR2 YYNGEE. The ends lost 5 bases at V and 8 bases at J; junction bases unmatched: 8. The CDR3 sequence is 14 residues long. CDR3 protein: CASSVGQGSEKLFF. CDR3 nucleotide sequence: TGTGCCAGCAGTGTTGGACAGGGTAGCGAAAAACTGTTTTTT.

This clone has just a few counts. CDR3 residues: CASSSDDREPYEQYF. The CDR3 DNA reads TGTGCCAGCAGCTCAGATGACAGGGAACCCTACGAGCAGTACTTC. This chain uses TRBV5-4 with TRBJ2-7, with 7 nucleotides matching TRBD1. The V segment lost 3 bases and the J segment 2 bases; nucleotides outside the gene matches: 8. Germline-derived CDR1 and CDR2 are SGHNT and YYREEE (reference sequence). This CDR3 is built from 15 residues.

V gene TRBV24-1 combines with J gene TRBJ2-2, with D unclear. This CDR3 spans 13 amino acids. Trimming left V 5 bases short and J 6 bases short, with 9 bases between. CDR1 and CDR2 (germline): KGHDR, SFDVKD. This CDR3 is CATSGVGAGELFF. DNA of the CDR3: TGTGCCACCAGTGGGGTAGGAGCCGGGGAGCTGTTTTTT.

CDR3 amino acids: CASGEGAAGELFF. The CDR3 nucleotides are TGTGCCAGCGGAGAGGGGGCAGCCGGGGAGCTGTTTTTT. The chain uses TRBV27 and TRBJ2-2; TRBD1 matches at 7 bases. CDR1 and CDR2 from the germline V gene are MNHEY and SMNVEV (reference sequence). Germline trimming cut 8 bases from V and 6 bases from J; bases unmatched to any gene: 6. The CDR3 sequence is 13 residues long.

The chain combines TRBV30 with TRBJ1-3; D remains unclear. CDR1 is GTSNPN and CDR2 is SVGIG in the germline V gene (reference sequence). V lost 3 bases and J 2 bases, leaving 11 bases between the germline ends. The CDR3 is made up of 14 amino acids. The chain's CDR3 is CAWSTGEPGNTIYF. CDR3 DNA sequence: TGTGCCTGGAGCACCGGGGAACCTGGAAACACCATATATTTT.

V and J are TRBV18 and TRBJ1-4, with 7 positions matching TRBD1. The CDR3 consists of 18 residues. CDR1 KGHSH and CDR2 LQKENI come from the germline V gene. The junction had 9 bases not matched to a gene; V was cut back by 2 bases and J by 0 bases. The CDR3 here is CASSPYRTGSATNEKLFF. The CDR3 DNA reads TGTGCCAGCTCACCATACCGGACAGGATCTGCAACTAATGAAAAACTGTTTTTT.

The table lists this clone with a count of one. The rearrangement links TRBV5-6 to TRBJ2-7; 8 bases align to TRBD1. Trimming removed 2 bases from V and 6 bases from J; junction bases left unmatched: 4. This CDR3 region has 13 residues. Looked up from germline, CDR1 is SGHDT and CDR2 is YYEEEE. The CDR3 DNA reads TGTGCCAGCAGCTTATCCAGGGGGCCCGAGCAGTACGTC. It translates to CASSLSRGPEQYV.

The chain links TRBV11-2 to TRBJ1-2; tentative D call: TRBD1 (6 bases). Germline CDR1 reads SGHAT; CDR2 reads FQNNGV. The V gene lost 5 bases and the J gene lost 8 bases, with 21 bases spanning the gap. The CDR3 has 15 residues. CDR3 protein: CASSTSRGAFGGYTF. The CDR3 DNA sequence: TGTGCCAGCAGCACCAGCCGGGGGGCTTTCGGAGGCTACACCTTC.

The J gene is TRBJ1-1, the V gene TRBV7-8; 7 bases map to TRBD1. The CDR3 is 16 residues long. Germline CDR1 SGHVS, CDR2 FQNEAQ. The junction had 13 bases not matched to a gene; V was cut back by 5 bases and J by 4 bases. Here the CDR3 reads CASSHDRDQWTTEAFF. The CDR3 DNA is TGTGCCAGCAGCCACGACAGGGACCAGTGGACCACTGAAGCTTTCTTT.

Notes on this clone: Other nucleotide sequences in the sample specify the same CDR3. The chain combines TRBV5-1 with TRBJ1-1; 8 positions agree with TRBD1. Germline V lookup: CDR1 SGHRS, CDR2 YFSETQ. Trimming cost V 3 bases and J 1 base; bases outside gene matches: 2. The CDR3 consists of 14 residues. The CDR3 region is CASSSGQGNTEAFF. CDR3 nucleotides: TGCGCCAGCAGCTCAGGACAGGGGAACACTGAAGCTTTCTTT.

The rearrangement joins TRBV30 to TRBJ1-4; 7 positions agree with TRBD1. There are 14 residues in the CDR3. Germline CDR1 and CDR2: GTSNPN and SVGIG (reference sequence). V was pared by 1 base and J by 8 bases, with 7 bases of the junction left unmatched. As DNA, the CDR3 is TGTGCCTGGAGTGGACAGGGAAGAGGAGAAAAACTGTTTTTT. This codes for CAWSGQGRGEKLFF.

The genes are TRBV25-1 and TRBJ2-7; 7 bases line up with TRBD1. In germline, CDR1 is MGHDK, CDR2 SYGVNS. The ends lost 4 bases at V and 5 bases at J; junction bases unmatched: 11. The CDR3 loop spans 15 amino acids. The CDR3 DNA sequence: TGTGCCAGCAGTGGGGTGACAGGGAAGATGGACGAGCAGTACTTC. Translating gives CASSGVTGKMDEQYF.

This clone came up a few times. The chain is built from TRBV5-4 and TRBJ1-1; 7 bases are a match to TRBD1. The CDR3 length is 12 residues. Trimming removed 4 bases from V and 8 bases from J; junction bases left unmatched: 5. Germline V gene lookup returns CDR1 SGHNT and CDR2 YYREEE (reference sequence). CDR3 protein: CASSTYRGEAFF. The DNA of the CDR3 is TGTGCCAGCAGCACCTACAGGGGAGAAGCTTTCTTT.

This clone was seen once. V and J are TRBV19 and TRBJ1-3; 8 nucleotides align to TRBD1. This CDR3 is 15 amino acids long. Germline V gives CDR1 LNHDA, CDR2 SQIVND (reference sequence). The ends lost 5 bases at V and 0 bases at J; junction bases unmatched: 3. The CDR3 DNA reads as TGTGCCAGTAGTTTCGGGACAGGCTCTGGAAACACCATATATTTT. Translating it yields CASSFGTGSGNTIYF.

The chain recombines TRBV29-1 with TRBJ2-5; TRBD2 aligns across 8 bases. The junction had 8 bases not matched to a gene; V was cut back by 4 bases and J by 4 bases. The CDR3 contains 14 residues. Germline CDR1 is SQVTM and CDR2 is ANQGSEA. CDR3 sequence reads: CSVVGSGIRETQYF. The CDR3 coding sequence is TGCAGCGTTGTGGGTAGCGGGATTCGAGAGACCCAGTACTTC.

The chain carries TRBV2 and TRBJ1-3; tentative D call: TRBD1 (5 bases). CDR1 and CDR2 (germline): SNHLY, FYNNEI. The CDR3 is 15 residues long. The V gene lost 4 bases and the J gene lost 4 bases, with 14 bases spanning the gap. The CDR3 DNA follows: TGTGCCAGCAGTGCCTGGCGGAGGGACGGAAACACCATATATTTT. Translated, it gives CASSAWRRDGNTIYF.

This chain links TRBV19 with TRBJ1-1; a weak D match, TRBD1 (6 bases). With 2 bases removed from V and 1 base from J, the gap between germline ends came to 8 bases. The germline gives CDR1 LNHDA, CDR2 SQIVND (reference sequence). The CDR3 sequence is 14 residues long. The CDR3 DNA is TGTGCCAGTAGTATATGGGGACAGAACACTGAAGCTTTCTTT. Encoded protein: CASSIWGQNTEAFF.

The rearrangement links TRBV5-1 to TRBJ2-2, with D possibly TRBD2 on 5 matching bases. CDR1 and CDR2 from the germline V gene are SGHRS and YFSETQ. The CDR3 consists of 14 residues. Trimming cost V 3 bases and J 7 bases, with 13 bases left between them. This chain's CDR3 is CASSSSPGVGELFF. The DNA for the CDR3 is TGCGCCAGCAGCTCTTCCCCCGGGGTCGGGGAGCTGTTTTTT.

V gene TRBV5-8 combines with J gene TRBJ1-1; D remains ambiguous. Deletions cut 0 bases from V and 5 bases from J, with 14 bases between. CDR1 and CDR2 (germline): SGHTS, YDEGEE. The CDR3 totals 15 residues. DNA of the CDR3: TGTGCCAGCAGCTTGGGCCTGCCGGGGAGGACTGAAGCTTTCTTT. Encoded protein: CASSLGLPGRTEAFF.

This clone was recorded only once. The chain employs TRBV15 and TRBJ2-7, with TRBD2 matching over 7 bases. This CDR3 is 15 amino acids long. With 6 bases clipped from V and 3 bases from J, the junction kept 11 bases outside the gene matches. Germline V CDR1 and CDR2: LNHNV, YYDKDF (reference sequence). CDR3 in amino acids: CATRPGGFGIYEQYF. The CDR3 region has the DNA TGTGCCACCAGGCCCGGGGGGTTTGGGATCTACGAGCAGTACTTC.

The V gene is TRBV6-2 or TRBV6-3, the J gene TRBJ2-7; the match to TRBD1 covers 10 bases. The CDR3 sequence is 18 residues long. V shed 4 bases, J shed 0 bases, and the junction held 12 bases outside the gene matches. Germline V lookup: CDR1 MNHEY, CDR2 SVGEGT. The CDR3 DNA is TGTGCCAGCAGTTTCGGGACAGGGGATCTCCTGAGCTCCTACGAGCAGTACTTC. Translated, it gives CASSFGTGDLLSSYEQYF.

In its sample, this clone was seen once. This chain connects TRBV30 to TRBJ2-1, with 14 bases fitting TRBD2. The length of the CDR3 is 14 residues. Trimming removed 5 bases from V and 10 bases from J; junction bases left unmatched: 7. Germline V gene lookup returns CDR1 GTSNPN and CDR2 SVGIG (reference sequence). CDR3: CAWGRTSGRHEQFF. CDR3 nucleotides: TGTGCCTGGGGACGGACTAGCGGGAGGCACGAGCAGTTCTTC.

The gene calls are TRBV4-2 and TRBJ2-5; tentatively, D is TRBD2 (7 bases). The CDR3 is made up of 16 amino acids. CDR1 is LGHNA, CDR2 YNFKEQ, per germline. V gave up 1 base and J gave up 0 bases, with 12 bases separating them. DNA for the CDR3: TGTGCCAGCAGCCAAGGGTCGGGGGGCAACCAAGAGACCCAGTACTTC. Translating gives CASSQGSGGNQETQYF.

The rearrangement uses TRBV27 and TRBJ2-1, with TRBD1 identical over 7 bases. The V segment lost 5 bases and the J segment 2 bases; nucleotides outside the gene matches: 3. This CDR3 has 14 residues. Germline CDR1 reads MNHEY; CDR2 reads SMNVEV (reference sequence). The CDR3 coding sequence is TGTGCCAGCAGTGCCGACAGGGCCTACAATGAGCAGTTCTTC. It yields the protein CASSADRAYNEQFF.

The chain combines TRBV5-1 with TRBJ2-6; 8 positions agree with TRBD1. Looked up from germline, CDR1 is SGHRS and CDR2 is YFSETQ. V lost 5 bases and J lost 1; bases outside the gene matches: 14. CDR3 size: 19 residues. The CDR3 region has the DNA TGCGCCAGCAGGCTCGGGGCAGGGGGCTACTTTTCTGGGGCCAACGTCCTGACTTTC. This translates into CASRLGAGGYFSGANVLTF. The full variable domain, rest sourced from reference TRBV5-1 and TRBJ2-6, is KAGVTQTPRYLIKTRGQQVTLSCSPISGHRSVSWYQQTPGQGLQFLFEYFSETQRNKGNFPGRFSGRQFSNSRSEMNVSTLELGDSALYLCASRLGAGGYFSGANVLTFGAGSRLTVL.

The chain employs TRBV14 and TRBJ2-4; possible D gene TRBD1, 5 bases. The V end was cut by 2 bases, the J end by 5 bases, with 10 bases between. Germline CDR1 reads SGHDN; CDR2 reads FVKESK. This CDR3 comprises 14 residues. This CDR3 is CASSQLGRENIQYF. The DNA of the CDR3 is TGTGCCAGCAGCCAACTAGGCAGGGAAAACATTCAGTACTTC.